This T cell receptor beta chain stems from a study of blood T cell repertoires in COVID-19. On the study more broadly: Collection of acute and convalescent COVID-19 samples took place in the United States, Italy and Spain.

The CDR3 length is 14 residues. The germline CDR1 and CDR2 sequences are SGHNT and YENEEA. The trim removed 3 bases at V and 10 bases at J, leaving 8 bases unmatched. In the study's own analysis: Scientists estimated how many nucleated cells there were by amplifying reference gene primers. Using immunoSEQ multiplex PCR, the repertoire was profiled, and TCRdb retains in-frame clones only, with some absent. V and J calls and clone size are as listed in that table; D and trimming were resolved from the DNA. The data hold roughly 66,000 clones, with 82% observed a single time. The chain is built from TRBV11-3 and TRBJ1-3; 8 bases match TRBD1. Specimen: peripheral blood. The sequence was collected from a man aged 55 to 70 with acute or convalescent COVID-19. CDR3 nucleotide sequence: TGTGCCAGCAGCTTGGGCGGACAGGGACGGACCATATATTTT. Amino acid sequence: CASSLGGQGRTIYF.